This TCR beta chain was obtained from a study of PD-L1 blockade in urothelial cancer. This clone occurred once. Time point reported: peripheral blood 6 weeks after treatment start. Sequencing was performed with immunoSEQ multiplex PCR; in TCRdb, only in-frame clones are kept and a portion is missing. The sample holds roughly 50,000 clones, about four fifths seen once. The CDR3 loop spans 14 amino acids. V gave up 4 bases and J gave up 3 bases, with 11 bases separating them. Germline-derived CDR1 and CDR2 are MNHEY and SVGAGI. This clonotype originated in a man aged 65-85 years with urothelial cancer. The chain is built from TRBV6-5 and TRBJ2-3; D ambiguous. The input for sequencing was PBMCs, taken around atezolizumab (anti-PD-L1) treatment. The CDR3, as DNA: TGTGCCAGCAGTTTGACAAAAAGGACAGATACGCAGTATTTT. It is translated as CASSLTKRTDTQYF.